A selection of T cell receptor beta chains follows, all from one sample in a study of blood T cells in healthy people across ages. One entry per CDR3 protein results from TCRdb running MiXCR on the 5' RACE reads. The table includes about 1,800,000 distinct CDR3 sequences, 28% detected once. Material: blood. The receptors were sampled from a woman aged 25-40 years in good health. Both conserved end residues are part of each CDR3. Each record gives: D gene, V gene, clone size, J gene, CDR3 DNA, CDR3 protein. The D gene is left open where the match is weak. The listing skips clone size in some rows; elsewhere it reads once, few, many or a size class.

>TRBD1|TRBV9|few|TRBJ1-1
TGTGCCAGCAGCGTAGCGGGAGGGGGCGGCACTGAAGCTTTCTTT
CASSVAGGGGTEAFF
>TRBD1|TRBV9|.|TRBJ1-2
TGTACCAGCAGCGTAGCTTCGACAGGGGCCTATGGCTACACCTTC
CTSSVASTGAYGYTF
>.|TRBV12-3/TRBV12-4|.|TRBJ2-1
TGTGCCAGCAAGGGAGGGGGAGAGAGAGAGACCCAGTTCTTC
CASKGGGERETQFF
>TRBD2|TRBV7-9|.|TRBJ2-5
TGTGCCAGCAGCTTTCAACTAGCGCCGTCCCAAGAGACCCAGTACTTC
CASSFQLAPSQETQYF
>.|TRBV6-5|.|TRBJ2-5
TGTGCCAGCAGTTATAGGAAGTGGACGGAGACCCAGTACTTC
CASSYRKWTETQYF
>TRBD1|TRBV19|.|TRBJ2-6
TGTGCCAGTATGGGGACAGGGGTTGGCGGGGCCAACGTCCTGACTTTC
CASMGTGVGGANVLTF
>.|TRBV5-1|few|TRBJ1-2
TGCGCCAGCAGCTTGGGGGACATATTCGGTGGAGGCTACACCTTC
CASSLGDIFGGGYTF
>.|TRBV6-1|.|TRBJ2-2
TGTGCCAGCAGGGCCCATACGGATATGGCCGGGGAGCTGTTTTTT
CASRAHTDMAGELFF
>.|TRBV15|many|TRBJ2-7
TGTGCCACCAGCAGAGCCCGGGACGGCAACTACGAGCAGTACTTC
CATSRARDGNYEQYF
>TRBD1|TRBV9|few|TRBJ2-7
TGTGCCAGCAGCTCCCGACAGGGTTGGGACGAGCAGTACTTC
CASSSRQGWDEQYF
>.|TRBV3-1|.|TRBJ1-6
TGTGCCAGCAGCCAAGATCTGGTGGGAGTGTCCCTCCACTTT
CASSQDLVGVSLHF
>.|TRBV4-1|few|TRBJ1-2
TGCGCCAGCAGCCCTACAGGGACGGATCACTATGGCTACACCTTC
CASSPTGTDHYGYTF
>.|TRBV9|.|TRBJ2-3
TGTGCCAGCAGCCCTGACTCAAGCGGACCAGATACGCAGTATTTT
CASSPDSSGPDTQYF
>.|TRBV11-2|.|TRBJ2-1
TGTGCCAGCAGTCAGAGACAGTTCCAAGAGACCCAGTTCTTC
CASSQRQFQETQFF
>.|TRBV7-2|.|TRBJ2-7
TGTGCCGCGCGCGTTTCCTTGTCCTACGAGCAGTACTTC
CAARVSLSYEQYF
>.|TRBV15|.|TRBJ2-7
TGTGCCACCAGCAGAGATGGCGTCGAGCAGTACTTC
CATSRDGVEQYF
>TRBD1|TRBV7-9|few|TRBJ1-1
TGTGCCAGCAGTTTGGTTCCGGGACAGGACGAAATGAACACTGAAGCTTTCTTT
CASSLVPGQDEMNTEAFF
>TRBD2|TRBV5-1|many|TRBJ2-1
TGCGCCAGCAGCTTGGGTCCAGCGGGAGGTCTAAATGAGCAGTTCTTC
CASSLGPAGGLNEQFF
>.|TRBV7-6|.|TRBJ2-7
TGTGCCAGCAGCTTATCCCACGAGCGGTACTTC
CASSLSHERYF
>TRBD2|TRBV5-4|.|TRBJ2-1
TGTGCCAGCAGCTTGGGTAGGGTAGCGGGGGGGGTGAATGAGCAGTTCTTC
CASSLGRVAGGVNEQFF
>.|TRBV6-6|few|TRBJ2-2
TGTGCCAGCAGTTATCAGACCGGGGAGCTGTTTTTT
CASSYQTGELFF
>TRBD1|TRBV15|.|TRBJ1-2
TGTGCCACCAGCAAATCAACCGGGACAGTGACTTATGGCTACACCTTC
CATSKSTGTVTYGYTF
>TRBD1|TRBV9|few|TRBJ1-2
TGTGCCAGCAGCGCCAGGACAGGCGGCTACACCTTC
CASSARTGGYTF
>TRBD2|TRBV29-1|once|TRBJ2-1
TGCAGCGCGAGTAGCGGGAGGAACGACAATGAGCAGTTCTTC
CSASSGRNDNEQFF
>.|TRBV12-3/TRBV12-4|few|TRBJ1-2
TGTGCCAGCAGCTTATTGATTGGACCGGGGGACTACACCTTC
CASSLLIGPGDYTF
>.|TRBV20-1|.|TRBJ2-4
TGCAGTGCTAGAGTGGGGCAGGCCCCACCAAACACATACAATGAGCAGTACTTC
CSARVGQAPPNTYNEQYF
>TRBD2|TRBV7-2|.|TRBJ2-5
TGTGCCAGCAGCTTAGCGCAGTCGGGGGGTCAAGAGACCCAGTACTTC
CASSLAQSGGQETQYF
>.|TRBV7-2|.|TRBJ2-3
TGTGCCAGCAGCTCCTTTCGCCTTAATAGCGGTACTAGCACAGATACGCAGTATTTT
CASSSFRLNSGTSTDTQYF
>TRBD1|TRBV2|few|TRBJ1-2
TGTGCCAGCAGTGAAGACAGGGGACCACTTTATGGCTACACCTTC
CASSEDRGPLYGYTF
>.|TRBV9|few|TRBJ1-5
TGTGCCAGCAGCGGGGGGGTCTCGAATCGGCCCCAGCATTTT
CASSGGVSNRPQHF
>.|TRBV15|many|TRBJ2-5
TGTGCCACCAGCTTGGGGGGCCCCGAGACCCAGTACTTC
CATSLGGPETQYF
>.|TRBV7-2|many|TRBJ2-1
TGTGCCAGCAGCTTAGGATCGGGGCTGGGGAATGAGCAGTTCTTC
CASSLGSGLGNEQFF
>.|TRBV7-9|many|TRBJ2-4
TGTGCCAGCAGCTTAGTGGACAAAAACATTCAGTACTTC
CASSLVDKNIQYF
>.|TRBV20-1|few|TRBJ2-3
TGCAGTGCTTGTCCGGATCGGACAGATACGCAGTATTTT
CSACPDRTDTQYF
>.|TRBV5-1|few|TRBJ1-2
TGCGCCAGCACGCTGCTAGGAACAGCTAACTATGGCTACACCTTC
CASTLLGTANYGYTF
>.|TRBV6-5|.|TRBJ2-7
TGTGCCAGCAGTTTTACTACCTCCCTGTACGAGCAGTACTTC
CASSFTTSLYEQYF
>TRBD1|TRBV15|many|TRBJ2-7
TGTGCCACCAGCAGAGATTTCACAGGGGAAGGCGAGCAGTACTTC
CATSRDFTGEGEQYF
>.|TRBV7-2|.|TRBJ2-3
TGTGCCAGCAGCTTAGTACGGAGCGACCGCGATACGCAGTATTTT
CASSLVRSDRDTQYF
>TRBD1|TRBV18|.|TRBJ2-1
TGTGCCAGCTCACCAGCCACAGGGGGCAATGAGCAGTTCTTC
CASSPATGGNEQFF
>TRBD2|TRBV10-2|.|TRBJ2-1
TGCGCCAGCAGCGCGGGACTAGCGGGCCACAATGAGCAGTTCTTC
CASSAGLAGHNEQFF
>TRBD2|TRBV18|.|TRBJ2-5
TGTGCCAGCTCACCCCCGGGACTAGCCCCACAAGAGACCCAGTACTTC
CASSPPGLAPQETQYF
>.|TRBV20-1|.|TRBJ1-4
TGCAGTGCCCCGGCAGCAACTAATGAAAAACTGTTTTTT
CSAPAATNEKLFF
>.|TRBV20-1|many|TRBJ2-1
TGCAGTGCGCCCCGGGCGGGTTACAATGAGCAGTTCTTC
CSAPRAGYNEQFF
>.|TRBV19|.|TRBJ2-7
TGTGCCAGTAGGCAGACACAGGGAAACGAGCAGTACTTC
CASRQTQGNEQYF
>.|TRBV4-1|many|TRBJ2-7
TGCGCCAGCAGCCAAGGCAGGGATGGCTCCTACGAGCAGTACTTC
CASSQGRDGSYEQYF
>TRBD2|TRBV7-2|.|TRBJ2-4
TGTGCCAGCAGCTTATCCCCGGGACTAGCGGGGGGGGGAGACATTCAGTACTTC
CASSLSPGLAGGGDIQYF
>.|TRBV20-1|.|TRBJ1-5
TGCAGTGCTAGAGGGGCAAACGAGGGGAATCAGCCCCAGCATTTT
CSARGANEGNQPQHF
>.|TRBV11-2|few|TRBJ2-1
TGTGCCAGCAGCTTAGGGCCACGAAAGAGGGATGAGCAGTTCTTC
CASSLGPRKRDEQFF
>.|TRBV7-9|.|TRBJ1-1
TGTGCCAGCAGGTTCCCAGGGTTGGAGGATGAAGCTTTCTTT
CASRFPGLEDEAFF
>.|TRBV25-1|few|TRBJ2-5
TGTGCCAGCAGTGTTCCAGGGTACCAAGAGACCCAGTACTTC
CASSVPGYQETQYF
>.|TRBV3-1|.|TRBJ1-3
TGTGCCAGCACATCCCAGAATCGAAACACCATATATTTT
CASTSQNRNTIYF
>.|TRBV7-2|few|TRBJ1-5
TGTGCCAGCAGTTTAGAGGGGGGCATGAATCAGCCCCAGCATTTT
CASSLEGGMNQPQHF
>.|TRBV5-4|.|TRBJ1-2
TGTGCCAGCAGTGTTGGGACCGGGACTCTTAACTATGGCTACACCTTC
CASSVGTGTLNYGYTF
>.|TRBV20-1|.|TRBJ1-2
TGCAGTGCTCCCGGGACGGGTAATTTGGGCTACACCTTC
CSAPGTGNLGYTF
>.|TRBV7-9|few|TRBJ2-4
TGTGCCAGCAGCTTAGAAAGGTTCGGCAAAAACATTCAGTACTTC
CASSLERFGKNIQYF